The following is a T cell receptor (beta chain) sequence with its context. Its antigen remains unknown. Trimming shortened V by 4 bases and J by 7 bases, and 10 bases separated the two germline ends. Germline V gene data show CDR1 as MDHEN and CDR2 as SYDVKM. This CDR3 region has 12 residues. These data belong to a study of cytomegalovirus exposure and HLA in healthy donors. Method: immunoSEQ multiplex PCR; TCRdb's copy keeps in-frame clones and lacks some. The sample consists of over 100,000 clones, 88% of them appearing once. General observations from the study: Researchers catalogued over 150 TCR beta chains as cytomegalovirus-associated. Reportedly, cytomegalovirus status was diagnosed with high sensitivity and specificity.

The sequencing input was PBMCs. The origin of this receptor is a woman younger than 35 in good health and CMV-seronegative. The chain carries TRBV28 and TRBJ1-1; D is possibly TRBD1 (5 bases). The CDR3 is CASSYDRGEAFF. The CDR3, as DNA: TGTGCCAGCAGTTATGATAGGGGTGAAGCTTTCTTT.